This T cell receptor (beta chain) is drawn from a study of blood T cell repertoires in COVID-19. Sequencing used immunoSEQ multiplex PCR; TCRdb keeps in-frame clones, though not all of them. The table shows more than 55,000 clones, with around 74% occurring only once. The sample comprised peripheral blood. The receptor's source is a woman aged 50 to 60 with active or convalescent COVID-19.

CDR3 sequence (DNA): TGTGCCAGCAGTTACTCGGGGGGGGGCTATAGCAATCAGCCCCAGCATTTT. This encodes CASSYSGGGYSNQPQHF. The V call is TRBV6-2 or TRBV6-3, the J call TRBJ1-5; D possibly corresponds to TRBD1 (6 bases). The CDR3 has 17 residues. Per the germline V gene, CDR1 is MNHEY and CDR2 is SVGEGT. Trimming removed 0 bases at V and 0 bases at J, with 12 bases between.